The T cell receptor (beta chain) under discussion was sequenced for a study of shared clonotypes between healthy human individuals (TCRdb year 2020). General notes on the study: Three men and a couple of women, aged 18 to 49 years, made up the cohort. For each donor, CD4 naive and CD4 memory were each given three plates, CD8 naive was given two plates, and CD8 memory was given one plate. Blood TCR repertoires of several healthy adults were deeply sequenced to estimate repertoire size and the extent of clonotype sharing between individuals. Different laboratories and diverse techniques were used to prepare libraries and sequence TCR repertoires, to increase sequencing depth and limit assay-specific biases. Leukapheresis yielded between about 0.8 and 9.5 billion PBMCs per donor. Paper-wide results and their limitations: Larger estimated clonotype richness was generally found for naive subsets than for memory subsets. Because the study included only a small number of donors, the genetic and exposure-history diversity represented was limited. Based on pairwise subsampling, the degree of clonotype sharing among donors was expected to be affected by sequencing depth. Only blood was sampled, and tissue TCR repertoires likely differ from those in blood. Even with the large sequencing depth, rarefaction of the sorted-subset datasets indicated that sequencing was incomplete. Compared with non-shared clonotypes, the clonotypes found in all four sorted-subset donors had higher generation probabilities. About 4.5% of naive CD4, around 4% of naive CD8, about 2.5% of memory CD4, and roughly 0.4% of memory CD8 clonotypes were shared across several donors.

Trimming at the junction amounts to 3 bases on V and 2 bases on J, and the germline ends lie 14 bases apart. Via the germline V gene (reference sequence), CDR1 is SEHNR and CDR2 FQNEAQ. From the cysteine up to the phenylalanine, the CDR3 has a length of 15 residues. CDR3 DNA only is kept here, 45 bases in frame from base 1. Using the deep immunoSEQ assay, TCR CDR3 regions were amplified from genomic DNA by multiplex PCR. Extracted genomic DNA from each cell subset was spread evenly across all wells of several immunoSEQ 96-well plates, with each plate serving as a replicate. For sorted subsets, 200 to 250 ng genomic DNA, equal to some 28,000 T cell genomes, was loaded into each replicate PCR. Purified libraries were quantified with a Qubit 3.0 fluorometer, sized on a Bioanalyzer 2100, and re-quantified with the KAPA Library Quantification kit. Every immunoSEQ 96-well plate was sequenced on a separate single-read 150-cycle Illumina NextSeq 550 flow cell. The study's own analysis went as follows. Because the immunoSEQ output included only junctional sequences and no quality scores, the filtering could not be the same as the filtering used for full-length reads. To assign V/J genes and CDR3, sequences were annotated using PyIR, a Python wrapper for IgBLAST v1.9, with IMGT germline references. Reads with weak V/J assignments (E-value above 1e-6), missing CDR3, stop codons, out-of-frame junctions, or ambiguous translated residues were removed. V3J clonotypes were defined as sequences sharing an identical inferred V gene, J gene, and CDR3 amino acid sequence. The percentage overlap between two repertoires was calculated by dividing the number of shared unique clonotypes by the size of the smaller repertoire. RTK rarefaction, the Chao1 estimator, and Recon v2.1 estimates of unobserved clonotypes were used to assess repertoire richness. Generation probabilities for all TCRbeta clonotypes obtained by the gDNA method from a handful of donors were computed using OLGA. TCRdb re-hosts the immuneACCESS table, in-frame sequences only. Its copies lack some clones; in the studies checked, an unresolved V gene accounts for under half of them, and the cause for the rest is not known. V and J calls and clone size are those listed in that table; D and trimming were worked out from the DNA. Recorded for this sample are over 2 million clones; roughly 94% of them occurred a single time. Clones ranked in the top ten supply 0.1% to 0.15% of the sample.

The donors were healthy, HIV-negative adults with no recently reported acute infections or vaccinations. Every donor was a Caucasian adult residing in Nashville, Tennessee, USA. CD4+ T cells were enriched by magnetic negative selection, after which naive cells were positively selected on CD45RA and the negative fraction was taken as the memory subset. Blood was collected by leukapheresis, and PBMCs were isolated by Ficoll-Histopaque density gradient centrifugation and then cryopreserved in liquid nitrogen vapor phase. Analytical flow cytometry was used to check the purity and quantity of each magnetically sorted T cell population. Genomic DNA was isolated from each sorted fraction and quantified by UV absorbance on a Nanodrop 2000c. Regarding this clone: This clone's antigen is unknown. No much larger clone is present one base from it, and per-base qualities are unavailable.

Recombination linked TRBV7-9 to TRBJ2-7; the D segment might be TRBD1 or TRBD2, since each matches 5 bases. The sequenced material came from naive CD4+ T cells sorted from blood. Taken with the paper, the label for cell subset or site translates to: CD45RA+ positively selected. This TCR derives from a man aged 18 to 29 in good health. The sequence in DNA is TGTGCCAGCAGCTTTTACCGGGGCGCGACCTACGAGCAGTACTTC. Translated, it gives CASSFYRGATYEQYF.